This TCR beta chain was recovered during a study of control samples from healthy donors and cancer patients. Germline loops: CDR1 KGHDR, CDR2 SFDVKD. The CDR3 sequence is 16 residues long. Trimming shortened V by 2 bases and J by 2 bases, and 12 bases separated the two germline ends. Clones were sequenced by immunoSEQ multiplex PCR, and TCRdb holds only the in-frame ones, with some missing. The sample records 95,000 to 150,000 clones, 88% being singletons. This clone has more than one count but fewer than ten. Sequenced material: blood. The V gene is TRBV24-1, the J gene TRBJ2-1, with D unclear. The origin of this receptor is a man aged 35 to 55 in good health. CDR3 nucleotides: TGTGCCACCAGTGATTCCCCCCAATTTACCTACAATGAGCAGTTCTTC. Translating gives CATSDSPQFTYNEQFF.